This T cell receptor (beta chain) is drawn from a study of beta chain features in type 1 diabetes. Study-level results: There was a possibility that cDNA sequencing over-represented cells with high TCR expression. It was possible that PCR favored shorter templates, equally so in patients and controls.

Trimming took 6 bases from V and 0 from J, leaving 18 bases between them. This CDR3 is 18 amino acids long. Germline V gives CDR1 MDHEN, CDR2 SYDVKM. Stem cell-like memory, regulatory, central memory and naive CD4+ cells were sorted via CD45RO/CCR7/CD25/CD127/CD95/CD27. Since all of the isolated RNA was reverse transcribed, expressed TCRB transcripts were what got sequenced. Assay used: immunoSEQ multiplex PCR; TCRdb lists only in-frame clones, some missing. The sample includes more than 300,000 clones, about 15% seen only once; the top ten take under 0.02%. This clone was seen more than once but under ten times. Antigen unknown.

The source is a woman between 18 and 29 years old in good health. Material: naive CD4+ T cells from blood. This sequence joins TRBV28 and TRBJ2-6, with D perhaps matching TRBD2 (7 bases). The CDR3 sequence is CASRLGGVVVSGANVLTF. CDR3 nucleotide sequence: TGTGCCAGCAGGCTAGGGGGGGTGGTAGTCTCTGGGGCCAACGTCCTGACTTTC.